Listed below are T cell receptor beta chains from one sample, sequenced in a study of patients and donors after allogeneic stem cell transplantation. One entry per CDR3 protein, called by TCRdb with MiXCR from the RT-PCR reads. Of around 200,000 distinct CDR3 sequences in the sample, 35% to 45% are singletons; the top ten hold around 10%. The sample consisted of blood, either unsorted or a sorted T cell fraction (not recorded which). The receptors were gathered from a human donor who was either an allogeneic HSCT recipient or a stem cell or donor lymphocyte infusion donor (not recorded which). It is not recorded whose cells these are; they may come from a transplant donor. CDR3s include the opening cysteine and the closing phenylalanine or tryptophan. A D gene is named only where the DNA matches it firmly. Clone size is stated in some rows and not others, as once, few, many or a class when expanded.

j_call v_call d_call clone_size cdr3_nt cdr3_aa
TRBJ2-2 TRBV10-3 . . TGTGCCATCAACGTAGGCAGCCCTTCCGGGGAGCTGTTTTTT CAINVGSPSGELFF
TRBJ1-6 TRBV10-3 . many TGTGCCATCACCGGGGACGAGGAGAATTCACCCCTCCACTTT CAITGDEENSPLHF
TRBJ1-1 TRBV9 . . TGTGCCAGCAGCGTAGAAGGAAGAGACACTGAAGCTTTCTTT CASSVEGRDTEAFF
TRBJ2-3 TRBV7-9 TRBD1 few TGTGCCAGCAGCGACAACAGGGGGCCCTTCACAGATACGCAGTATTTT CASSDNRGPFTDTQYF
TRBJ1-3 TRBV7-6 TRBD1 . TGTGCCAGCAGCCCGGACAGGGCTAACACCATATATTTT CASSPDRANTIYF
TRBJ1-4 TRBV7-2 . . TGTGCCAGCAGCTTAGGACGAAATGAAAAACTGTTTTTT CASSLGRNEKLFF
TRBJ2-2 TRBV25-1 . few TGTGCCAGCAGAGTGACAGGTACCACCGGGGAGCTGTTTTTT CASRVTGTTGELFF
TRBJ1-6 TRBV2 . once TGTGCCAGCACTCTCCGGGACGCCTATAATTCACCCCTCCACTTT CASTLRDAYNSPLHF
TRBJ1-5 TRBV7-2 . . TGTGCCAGCAGCCCCTCGACGGAGGGTCCTTATCAGCCCCAGCATTTT CASSPSTEGPYQPQHF
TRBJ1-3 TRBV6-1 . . TGTGCCACGGGGGAGATCTCTGGAAACACCATATATTTT CATGEISGNTIYF
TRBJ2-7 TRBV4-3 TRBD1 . TGCGCCAGCAGCCAACATAAATCGACAGGGGGCTACGAGCAGTACTTC CASSQHKSTGGYEQYF
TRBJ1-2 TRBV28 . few TGTGCCAGCAGTTTATCTCAGGATAATGGCTACACCTTC CASSLSQDNGYTF
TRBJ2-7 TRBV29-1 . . TGCAGCGTTGAAGATAGGGGCACCGAGCAGTACTTC CSVEDRGTEQYF
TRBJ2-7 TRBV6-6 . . TGTGCCAGCAGTTCACTCGCGAGGGCCGACGAGCAGTACTTC CASSSLARADEQYF
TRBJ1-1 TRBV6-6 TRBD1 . TGTGCCAGCAGTTACTCATTAGGGACAGGGATGAACACTGAAGCTTTCTTT CASSYSLGTGMNTEAFF
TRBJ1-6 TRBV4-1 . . TGCGCCAGCAGCCTAGGGGACAAAAATTCACCCCTCCACTTT CASSLGDKNSPLHF
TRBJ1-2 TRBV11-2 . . TGTGCCAGCAGCTTAGATAGGGCGGATCCCTATGGCTACACCTTC CASSLDRADPYGYTF
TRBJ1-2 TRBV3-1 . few TGTGCCAGCAGCCTGAGACAGTCTCTAGGCTACACCTTC CASSLRQSLGYTF
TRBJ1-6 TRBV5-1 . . TGCGCCAGCAGCTTGGCCGGGGCGAGTCCACCCCTCCACTTT CASSLAGASPPLHF
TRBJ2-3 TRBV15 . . TGTGCCACCAGCAGAGAAGGGGGTCCAACAGATACGCAGTATTTT CATSREGGPTDTQYF
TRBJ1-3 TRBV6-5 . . TGTGCCAGCAGTTACTCTTACATTACAGGGACCTCTGGAAACACCATATATTTT CASSYSYITGTSGNTIYF
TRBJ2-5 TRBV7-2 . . TGTGCCAGCAGCTTGCAAGGGCGGGGAGAGACCCAGTACTTC CASSLQGRGETQYF
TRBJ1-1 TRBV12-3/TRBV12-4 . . TGTGCCAGCAGTTTATCGGAGTTGAACACTGAAGCTTTCTTT CASSLSELNTEAFF
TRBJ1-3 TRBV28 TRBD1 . TGTGCCAGCAGAGACAGGGGATCGGCTGGAAACACCATATATTTT CASRDRGSAGNTIYF
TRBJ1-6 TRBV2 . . TGTGCCAGCAAGAGCGGACGGGAGGCCTATTCACCCCTCCACTTT CASKSGREAYSPLHF
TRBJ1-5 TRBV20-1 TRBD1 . TGCAGTGCTACAGGACAGGGGAAGCAGCCCCAGCATTTT CSATGQGKQPQHF
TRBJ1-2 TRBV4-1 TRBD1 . TGCGCCAGCAGCCGGTCCGGGACAGGCTATGGCTACACCTTC CASSRSGTGYGYTF
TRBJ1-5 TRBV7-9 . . TGTGCCAGCGGAAGCTATTATAGCAATCAGCCCCAGCATTTT CASGSYYSNQPQHF
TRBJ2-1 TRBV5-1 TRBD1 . TGCGCCAGCAGCTTGGAAGGGGACAGACCCTACAATGAGCAGTTCTTC CASSLEGDRPYNEQFF
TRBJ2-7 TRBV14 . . TGTGCCAGCAGCCGTCGACTCTACGAGCAGTACTTC CASSRRLYEQYF
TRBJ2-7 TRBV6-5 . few TGTGCCAGCAGTCGCAGGGGAGGACCCTCCTACGAGCAGTACTTC CASSRRGGPSYEQYF
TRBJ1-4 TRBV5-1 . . TGCGCCAGCAGCTTGGGGGCGGATGTTGGTAATGAAAAACTGTTTTTT CASSLGADVGNEKLFF
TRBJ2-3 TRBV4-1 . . TGCGCCAGCAGCCAAGTGCTAGTCCCAGATACGCAGTATTTT CASSQVLVPDTQYF
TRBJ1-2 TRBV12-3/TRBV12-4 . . TGTGCCAGCAGGGTTACAGGGAACTATGGCTACACCTTC CASRVTGNYGYTF
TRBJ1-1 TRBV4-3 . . TGCGCCAGCAGCCAAGAAGCAGGTTTGAACACTGAAGCTTTCTTT CASSQEAGLNTEAFF
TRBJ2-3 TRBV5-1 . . TGCGCCAGCAGCGTCCCTAGCACAGATACGCAGTATTTT CASSVPSTDTQYF
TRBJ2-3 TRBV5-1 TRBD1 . TGCGCCAGCAGCTTGACAACAGGGGTGGATACGCAGTATTTT CASSLTTGVDTQYF
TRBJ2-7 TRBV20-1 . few TGCAGTGCCAGCATCGGATTCAGGGGTTCCTACGAGCAGTACTTC CSASIGFRGSYEQYF
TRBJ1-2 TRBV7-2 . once TGTGCCAGCAGCGCCGGACGGCTTTATAGTGGCTACACCTTC CASSAGRLYSGYTF
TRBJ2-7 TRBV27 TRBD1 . TGTGCCAGCAGTTTACGCCGGGACAGGTACTACGAGCAGTACTTC CASSLRRDRYYEQYF
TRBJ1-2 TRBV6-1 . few TGTGCCAGCACTCAGACATATTCTAACTATGGCTACACCTTC CASTQTYSNYGYTF
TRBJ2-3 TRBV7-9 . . TGTGCCAGCGTCAGAACAGGACGGGCAGATACGCAGTATTTT CASVRTGRADTQYF
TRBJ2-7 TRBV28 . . TGTGCCAGCAGGGATCCTTATCGGAGTGACGAGCAGTACTTC CASRDPYRSDEQYF
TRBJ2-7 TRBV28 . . TGTGCCAGCCGATACCAGGGAGACGAGCAGTACTTC CASRYQGDEQYF
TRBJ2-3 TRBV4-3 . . TGCGCCAGCAGCCACCGACCTGACTCCTTCACAGATACGCAGTATTTT CASSHRPDSFTDTQYF